This T cell receptor beta chain was identified in a study of shared clonotypes between healthy human individuals. General study findings and limits: Some clonotypes were shared by all four sorted-subset donors, while others were not shared. The non-shared ones had lower generation probabilities than the shared ones.

A remark on this clone: Antigen unknown.

Repertoires were generated with immunoSEQ multiplex PCR, while TCRdb's copy carries only in-frame clones and drops some. The table records approximately 740,000 clones, 80% to 95% of them present only once. The germline V gene has CDR1 SGHRS and CDR2 YFSETQ. CDR3 length: 15 residues. With 3 bases removed from V and 4 bases from J, the gap between germline ends came to 17 bases. Naive CD8 cells comprised CD45RO-negative, CCR7-positively selected cells, excluding terminally differentiated effector memory CD45RA+ cells. Sequenced: naive CD8+ T cells sorted from blood. The sequence was collected from a man under 40 in good health. This sequence joins TRBV5-1 and TRBJ2-7; the D gene is possibly TRBD2 (5 bases). CDR3 residues: CASSSGLSGSYEQYF. The CDR3 nucleotides are TGCGCCAGCAGCTCAGGACTCAGCGGTTCTTACGAGCAGTACTTC.